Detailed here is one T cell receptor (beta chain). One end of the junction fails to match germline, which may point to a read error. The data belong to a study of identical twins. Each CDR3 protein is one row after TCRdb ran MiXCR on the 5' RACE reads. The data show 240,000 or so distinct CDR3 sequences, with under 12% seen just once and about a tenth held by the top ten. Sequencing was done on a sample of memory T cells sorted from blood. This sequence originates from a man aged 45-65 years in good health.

This CDR3 reads CASNQGGGSTEAFF. For the CDR3, the DNA is TGTGCCAGCAACCAAGGAGGCGGATCCACTGAAGCTTTCTTT. The chain joins TRBV3-1 to TRBJ1-1; D is uncertain. This CDR3 has 14 amino acids. The germline V gene encodes CDR1 LGHDT and CDR2 YNNKEL (reference sequence).